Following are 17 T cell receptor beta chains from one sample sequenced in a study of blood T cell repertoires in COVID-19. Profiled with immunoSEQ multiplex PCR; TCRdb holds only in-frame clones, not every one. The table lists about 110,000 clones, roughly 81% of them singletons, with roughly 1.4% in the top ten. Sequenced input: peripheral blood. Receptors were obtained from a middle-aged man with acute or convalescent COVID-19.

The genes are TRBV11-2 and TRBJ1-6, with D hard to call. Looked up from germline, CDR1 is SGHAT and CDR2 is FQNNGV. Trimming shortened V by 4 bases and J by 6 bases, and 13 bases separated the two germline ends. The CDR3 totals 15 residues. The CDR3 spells CASSSEGRVNSPLHF. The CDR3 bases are TGTGCCAGCAGCTCAGAAGGGAGGGTTAATTCACCCCTCCACTTT.

The CDR3 sequence: CASSPTGDTQYF. CDR3 nucleotide sequence: TGTGCCAGCAGTCCAACGGGGGATACGCAGTATTTT. This chain connects TRBV6-5 to TRBJ2-3; a possible D gene is TRBD2 (5 bases). Germline CDR1 MNHEY, CDR2 SVGAGI. This CDR3 is 12 amino acids long. V lost 5 bases and J 6 bases, leaving 9 bases between the germline ends.

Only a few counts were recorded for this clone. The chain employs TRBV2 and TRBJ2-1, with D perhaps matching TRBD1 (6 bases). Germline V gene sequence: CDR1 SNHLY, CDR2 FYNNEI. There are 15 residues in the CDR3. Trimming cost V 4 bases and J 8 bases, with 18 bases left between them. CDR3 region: CASSAGGLGGDEQFF. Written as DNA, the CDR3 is TGTGCCAGCAGTGCTGGGGGCTTGGGTGGGGATGAGCAGTTCTTC.

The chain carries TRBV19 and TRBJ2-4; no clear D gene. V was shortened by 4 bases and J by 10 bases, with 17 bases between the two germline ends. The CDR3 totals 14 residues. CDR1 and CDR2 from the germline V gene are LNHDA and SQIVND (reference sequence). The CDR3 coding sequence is TGTGCCAGTAGTAGGTCACCACATATCACAATTCAGTACTTC. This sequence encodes CASSRSPHITIQYF.

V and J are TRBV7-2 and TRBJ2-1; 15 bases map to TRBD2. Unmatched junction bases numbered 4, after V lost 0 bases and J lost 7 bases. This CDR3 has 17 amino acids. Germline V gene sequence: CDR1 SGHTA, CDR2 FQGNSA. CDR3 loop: CASSLAGLAGGRNEQFF. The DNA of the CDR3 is TGTGCCAGCAGCTTAGCGGGACTAGCGGGGGGCCGGAATGAGCAGTTCTTC.

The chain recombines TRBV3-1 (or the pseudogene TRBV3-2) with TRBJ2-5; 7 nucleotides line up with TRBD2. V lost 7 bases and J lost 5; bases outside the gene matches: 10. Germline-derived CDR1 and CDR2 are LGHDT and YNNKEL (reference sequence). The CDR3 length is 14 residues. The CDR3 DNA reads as TGTGCCAGCACCAGAGCGGGACGCTCGGAGACCCAGTACTTC. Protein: CASTRAGRSETQYF.

CDR3 sequence: CASSESTGQPRGEQYF. In DNA, the CDR3 is TGCGCCAGCAGTGAGTCGACTGGACAACCAAGAGGCGAGCAGTACTTC. The rearrangement joins TRBV10-1 to TRBJ2-7; perhaps TRBD1 as D (5 bases). Germline loops: CDR1 WNHNN, CDR2 SYGVQD (reference sequence). Trimming took off 0 bases at V and 6 bases at J, with 18 bases between the two ends. This CDR3 comprises 16 residues.

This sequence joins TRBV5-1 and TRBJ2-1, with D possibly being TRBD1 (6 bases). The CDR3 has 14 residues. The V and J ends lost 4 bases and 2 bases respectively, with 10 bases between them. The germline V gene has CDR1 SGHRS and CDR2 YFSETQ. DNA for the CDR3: TGCGCCAGCAGCCTGGGACAAACCTACAATGAGCAGTTCTTC. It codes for CASSLGQTYNEQFF.

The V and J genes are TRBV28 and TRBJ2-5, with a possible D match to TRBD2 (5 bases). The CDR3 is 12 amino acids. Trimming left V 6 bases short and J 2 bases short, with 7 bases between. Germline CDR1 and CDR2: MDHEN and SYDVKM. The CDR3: CASSRDQETQYF. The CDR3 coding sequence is TGTGCCAGCAGCCGGGATCAAGAGACCCAGTACTTC.

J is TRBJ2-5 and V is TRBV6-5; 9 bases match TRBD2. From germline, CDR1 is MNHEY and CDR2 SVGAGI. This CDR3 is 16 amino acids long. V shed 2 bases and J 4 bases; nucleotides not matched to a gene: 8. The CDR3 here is CASSYGKAGGSETQYF. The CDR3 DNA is TGTGCCAGCAGTTACGGGAAAGCGGGGGGATCAGAGACCCAGTACTTC.

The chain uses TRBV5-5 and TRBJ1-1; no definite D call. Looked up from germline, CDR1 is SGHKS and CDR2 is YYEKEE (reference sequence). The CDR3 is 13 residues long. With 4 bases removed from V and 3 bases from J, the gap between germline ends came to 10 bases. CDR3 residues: CASSEGTDTEAFF. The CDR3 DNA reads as TGTGCCAGCAGCGAGGGAACTGACACTGAAGCTTTCTTT.

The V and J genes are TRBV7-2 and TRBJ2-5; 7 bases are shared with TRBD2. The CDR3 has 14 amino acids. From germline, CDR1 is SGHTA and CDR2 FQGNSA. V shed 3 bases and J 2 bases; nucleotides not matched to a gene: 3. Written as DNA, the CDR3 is TGTGCCAGCAGCTTCTGGGGGGGGCAAGAGACCCAGTACTTC. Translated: CASSFWGGQETQYF.

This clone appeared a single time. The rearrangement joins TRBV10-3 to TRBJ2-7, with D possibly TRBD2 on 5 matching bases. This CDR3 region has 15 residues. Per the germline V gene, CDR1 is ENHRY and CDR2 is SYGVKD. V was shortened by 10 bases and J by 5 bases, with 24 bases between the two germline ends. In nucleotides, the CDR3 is TGTGCCACCCTATCCGAGGGCCAACCCAAGCACGAGCAGTACTTC. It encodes CATLSEGQPKHEQYF.

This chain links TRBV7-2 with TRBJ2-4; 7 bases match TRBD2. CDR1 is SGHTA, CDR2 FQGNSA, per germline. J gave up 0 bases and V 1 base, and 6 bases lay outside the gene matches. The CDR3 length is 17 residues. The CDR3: CASSLGQGGVAKNIQYF. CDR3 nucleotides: TGTGCCAGCAGCTTAGGGCAGGGAGGGGTAGCCAAAAACATTCAGTACTTC.

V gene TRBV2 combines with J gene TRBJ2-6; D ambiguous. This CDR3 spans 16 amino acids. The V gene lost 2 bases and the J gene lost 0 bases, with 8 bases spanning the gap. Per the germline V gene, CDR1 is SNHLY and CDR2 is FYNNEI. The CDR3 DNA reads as TGTGCCAGCAGTGAATTGAGGCGCTCTGGGGCCAACGTCCTGACTTTC. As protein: CASSELRRSGANVLTF.

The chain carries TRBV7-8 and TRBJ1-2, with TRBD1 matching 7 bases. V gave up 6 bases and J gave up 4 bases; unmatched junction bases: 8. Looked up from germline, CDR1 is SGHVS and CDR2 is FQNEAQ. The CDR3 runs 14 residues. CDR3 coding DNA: TGTGCCAGCAGAGCAGGGGGTAGCCCCTATGGCTACACCTTC. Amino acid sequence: CASRAGGSPYGYTF.

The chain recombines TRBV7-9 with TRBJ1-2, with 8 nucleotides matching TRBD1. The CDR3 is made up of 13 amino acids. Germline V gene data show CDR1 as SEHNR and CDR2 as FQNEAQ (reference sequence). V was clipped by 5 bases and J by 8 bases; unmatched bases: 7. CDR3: CASSPTGGYGYTF. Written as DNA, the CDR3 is TGTGCCAGCAGCCCCACAGGGGGGTACGGCTACACCTTC.